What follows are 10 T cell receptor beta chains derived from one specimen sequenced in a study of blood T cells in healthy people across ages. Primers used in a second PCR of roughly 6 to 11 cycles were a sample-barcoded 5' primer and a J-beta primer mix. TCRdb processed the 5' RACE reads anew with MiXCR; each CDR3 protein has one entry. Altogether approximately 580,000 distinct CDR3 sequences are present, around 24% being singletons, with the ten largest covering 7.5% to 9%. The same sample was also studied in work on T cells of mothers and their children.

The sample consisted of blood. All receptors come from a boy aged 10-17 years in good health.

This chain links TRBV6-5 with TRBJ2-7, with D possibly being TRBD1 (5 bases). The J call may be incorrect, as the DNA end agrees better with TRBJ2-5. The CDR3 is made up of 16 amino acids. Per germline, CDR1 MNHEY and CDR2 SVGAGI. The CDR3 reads CASSYSGVGIQETQYF. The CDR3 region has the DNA TGTGCCAGCAGTTACTCAGGGGTGGGCATACAAGAGACCCAGTACTTC.

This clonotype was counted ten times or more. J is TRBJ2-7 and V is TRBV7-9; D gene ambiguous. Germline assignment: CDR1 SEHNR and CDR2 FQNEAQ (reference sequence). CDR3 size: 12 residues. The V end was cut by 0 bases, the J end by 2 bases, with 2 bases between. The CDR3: CASSLATYEQYF. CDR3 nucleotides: TGTGCCAGCAGCTTAGCAACCTACGAGCAGTACTTC.

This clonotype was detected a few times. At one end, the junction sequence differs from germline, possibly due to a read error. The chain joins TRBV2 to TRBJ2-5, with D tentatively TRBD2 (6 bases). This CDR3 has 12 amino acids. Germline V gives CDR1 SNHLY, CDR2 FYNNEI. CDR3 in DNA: TGTGCCAGCACCGGGGGTGGAGGGGAGCAGCTCTTC. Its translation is CASTGGGGEQLF.

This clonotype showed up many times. CDR3 amino acids: CASSRFGGVDTEAFF. The CDR3 DNA is TGCGCCAGCAGCCGCTTTGGTGGCGTTGACACTGAAGCTTTCTTT. The chain combines TRBV5-1 with TRBJ1-1; D is undetermined. CDR3 length equals 15 residues. The germline V gene encodes CDR1 SGHRS and CDR2 YFSETQ. The germline V and J ends were trimmed by 4 bases and 3 bases, with 16 bases remaining between them.

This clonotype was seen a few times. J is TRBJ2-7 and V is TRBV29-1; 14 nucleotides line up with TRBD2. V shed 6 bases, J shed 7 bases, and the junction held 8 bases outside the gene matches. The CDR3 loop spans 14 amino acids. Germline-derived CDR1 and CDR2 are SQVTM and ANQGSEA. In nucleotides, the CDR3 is TGCAGCGTAGCGGGACTAGCGGGAGAGGGGGAGCAGTACTTC. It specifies CSVAGLAGEGEQYF.

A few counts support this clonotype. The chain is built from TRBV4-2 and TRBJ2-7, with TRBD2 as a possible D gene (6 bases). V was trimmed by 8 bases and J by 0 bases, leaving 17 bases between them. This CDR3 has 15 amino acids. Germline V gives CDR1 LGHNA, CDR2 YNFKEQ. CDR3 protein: CASSEGAGLSYEQYF. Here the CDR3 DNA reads TGTGCCAGCTCGGAAGGAGCGGGTCTCTCCTACGAGCAGTACTTC.

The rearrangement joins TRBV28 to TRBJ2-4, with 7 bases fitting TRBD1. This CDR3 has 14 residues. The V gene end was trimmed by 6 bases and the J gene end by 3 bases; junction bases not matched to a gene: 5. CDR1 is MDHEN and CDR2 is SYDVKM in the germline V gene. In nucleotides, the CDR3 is TGTGCCAGCAGACAAGACAGGGTCAAAAACATTCAGTACTTC. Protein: CASRQDRVKNIQYF.

The CDR3 bases are TGTGCCAGCAGCTTAGAGCGGGGGGGCTGGGAGACCCAGTACTTC. This gives the protein CASSLERGGWETQYF. The V gene is TRBV7-2, the J gene TRBJ2-5, with 10 bases matching TRBD2. CDR1 and CDR2 (germline): SGHTA, FQGNSA. The CDR3 is 15 residues long. Trimming cost V 1 base and J 5 bases; bases outside gene matches: 4.

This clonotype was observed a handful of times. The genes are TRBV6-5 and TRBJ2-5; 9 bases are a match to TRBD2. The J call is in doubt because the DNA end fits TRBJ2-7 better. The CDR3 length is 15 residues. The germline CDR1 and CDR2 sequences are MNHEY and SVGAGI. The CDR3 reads CASSYSYSGSYEQYF. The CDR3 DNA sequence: TGTGCCAGCAGTTACTCGTATAGCGGGAGTTACGAGCAGTACTTC.

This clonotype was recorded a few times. This CDR3 is CATSDSGVSDTQYF. The CDR3 DNA is TGTGCCACCAGTGACTCAGGGGTTTCAGATACGCAGTATTTT. This rearrangement joins TRBV24-1 to TRBJ2-3, with TRBD1 as a possible D gene (6 bases). Trimming pared 4 bases from V and 4 bases from J, leaving 11 bases between. Looked up from germline, CDR1 is KGHDR and CDR2 is SFDVKD. There are 14 residues in the CDR3.